Each of the 28 T cell receptor beta chains below was sequenced from the same sample in a study of identical twins. One entry per CDR3 protein results from TCRdb running MiXCR on the 5' RACE reads. The sample holds 270,000 or so distinct CDR3 sequences, about 8.5% seen once. The sample was also linked to a second study, of yellow fever vaccine responses in identical twins.

Material for sequencing was CD8+ T cells sorted from blood. The receptor set was obtained from a woman aged 18-35 years in good health.

This clonotype was counted between two and nine times. The chain couples TRBV7-9 to TRBJ1-1; no firm D call. Trimming pared 4 bases from V and 0 bases from J, leaving 12 bases between. CDR3 length: 15 amino acids. The germline CDR1 and CDR2 sequences are SEHNR and FQNEAQ (reference sequence). The CDR3 is CASSSPTRMNTEAFF. For the CDR3, the DNA is TGTGCCAGCAGCTCCCCTACCCGGATGAACACTGAAGCTTTCTTT.

This chain links TRBV6-5 with TRBJ2-1; the D call may be TRBD1 or TRBD2 (6 bases each). From germline, CDR1 is MNHEY and CDR2 SVGAGI. V lost 6 bases and J 6 bases, leaving 12 bases between the germline ends. This CDR3 comprises 13 residues. The CDR3 protein is CASSYREVNEQFF. CDR3 sequence (DNA): TGTGCCAGCAGCTACAGGGAGGTCAATGAGCAGTTCTTC.

This clonotype was observed at least ten times. The chain uses TRBV7-9 and TRBJ2-1, with TRBD2 matching 15 bases. Trimming at V came to 3 bases and at J to 8 bases, leaving 2 bases not matched to a gene. Per germline, CDR1 SEHNR and CDR2 FQNEAQ (reference sequence). This CDR3 has 15 residues. CDR3 coding DNA: TGTGCCAGCAGCTTGGGACTAGCGGGGGGCCATGAGCAGTTCTTC. It specifies CASSLGLAGGHEQFF.

This rearrangement joins TRBV20-1 to TRBJ2-1, with D possibly TRBD2 on 6 matching bases. CDR3 length equals 15 residues. Trimming removed 0 bases from V and 0 bases from J, with 9 bases in between. Germline V CDR1 and CDR2: DFQATT, SNEGSKA (reference sequence). The DNA for the CDR3 is TGCAGTGCTAGAGACGCGGACTACTCCTACAATGAGCAGTTCTTC. This gives the protein CSARDADYSYNEQFF.

CDR3 protein: CASSLDSSGYTF. CDR3 DNA sequence: TGTGCCAGCAGCTTAGATTCTAGCGGCTACACCTTC. The chain employs TRBV7-9 and TRBJ1-2, with unresolved D. Trimming cost V 1 base and J 8 bases, with 8 bases left between them. From germline, CDR1 is SEHNR and CDR2 FQNEAQ (reference sequence). This CDR3 comprises 12 residues.

This clonotype was counted a few times. The chain is built from TRBV7-9 and TRBJ2-7; tentatively, D is TRBD1 or TRBD2 (5 bases each). V was clipped by 5 bases and J by 4 bases, with 18 bases between them. This CDR3 region has 15 residues. The V gene's germline CDR1 is SEHNR and CDR2 FQNEAQ (reference sequence). The CDR3 here is CASSPAGTPGYEQYF. CDR3 sequence (DNA): TGTGCCAGCAGCCCAGCAGGGACCCCTGGGTACGAGCAGTACTTC.

This chain connects TRBV11-2 to TRBJ2-1, with a weak D call TRBD2 (6 bases). The CDR3 length is 14 residues. V lost 1 base, J lost 7 bases, and 11 bases lay in between. Germline V gives CDR1 SGHAT, CDR2 FQNNGV. Here the CDR3 reads CASSLGPAGNEQFF. The CDR3 DNA is TGTGCCAGCAGCTTAGGACCCGCGGGGAATGAGCAGTTCTTC.

This clonotype was seen only a few times. The rearrangement uses TRBV23-1 and TRBJ2-1; 7 bases match TRBD1. TRBV23-1 is marked as an open reading frame, function uncertain. The length of the CDR3 is 13 residues. V gave up 4 bases and J gave up 8 bases; unmatched junction bases: 5. CDR3 coding DNA: TGCGCCAGCAGTCCGACAGGGTCTTATGAGCAGTTCTTC. This encodes CASSPTGSYEQFF.

This clonotype came up a few times. This chain links TRBV12-5 with TRBJ2-2; D gene uncertain. Trimming took 6 bases from V and 0 from J, leaving 8 bases between them. This CDR3 has 14 residues. Germline values: CDR1 LGHNT, CDR2 FRNRAP. The CDR3 sequence is CASGYGSNTGELFF. For the CDR3, the DNA is TGTGCTAGTGGATACGGGTCGAACACCGGGGAGCTGTTTTTT. The entire variable domain, with the rest obtained from reference TRBV12-5 and TRBJ2-2, is as follows: DARVTQTPRHKVTEMGQEVTMRCQPILGHNTVFWYRQTMMQGLELLAYFRNRAPLDDSGMPKDRFSAEMPDATLATLKIQPSEPRDSAVYFCASGYGSNTGELFFGEGSRLTVL.

This clonotype has at least ten counts. The chain has TRBV5-1 and TRBJ1-5; no clear D. The V end lost 3 bases, the J end lost 1 base, and 8 bases lay between the germline ends. The germline gives CDR1 SGHRS, CDR2 YFSETQ. The CDR3 consists of 14 residues. The chain's CDR3 is CASSSDLSNQPQHF. The CDR3 nucleotides are TGCGCCAGCAGCTCGGACTTGAGCAATCAGCCCCAGCATTTT.

This clonotype was seen a few times. The V and J genes are TRBV6-4 and TRBJ2-2; D unresolved. The CDR3 sequence is 13 residues long. CDR1 and CDR2 (germline): MRHNA, SNTAGT. Trimming took 3 bases from V and 3 from J, leaving 5 bases between them. CDR3 coding DNA: TGTGCCAGCAGTGAGGGCCACACCGGGGAGCTGTTTTTT. Translation: CASSEGHTGELFF.

This clonotype has only a few counts. The CDR3 nucleotides are TGTGCCAGCAGTTACTCGTATTCGGGAGTGCAGTTCTTC. The encoded protein is CASSYSYSGVQFF. The chain has TRBV6-6 and TRBJ2-1; perhaps TRBD2 as D (6 bases). Trimming cost V 0 bases and J 12 bases, with 12 bases left between them. This CDR3 is built from 13 residues. Looked up from germline, CDR1 is MNHNY and CDR2 is SVGAGI (reference sequence).

This clonotype was counted only a few times. This CDR3 is CASSLGGAVDEQYF. The CDR3 nucleotides are TGTGCCAGCAGTTTAGGGGGTGCAGTCGACGAGCAGTACTTC. The chain recombines TRBV27 with TRBJ2-7; D is possibly TRBD1 or TRBD2 (5 bases each). This CDR3 contains 14 residues. V lost 2 bases to trimming and J lost 5 bases, with 13 bases between them. Germline CDR1 reads MNHEY; CDR2 reads SMNVEV (reference sequence).

This clonotype showed up many times. V gene TRBV7-6 combines with J gene TRBJ2-2, with unresolved D. The germline V and J ends were trimmed by 5 bases and 2 bases, with 15 bases remaining between them. The germline V gene has CDR1 SGHVS and CDR2 FNYEAQ. The CDR3 has 16 amino acids. In DNA, the CDR3 is TGTGCCAGCAGCCCAGCCTACGACGGAAACACCGGGGAGCTGTTTTTT. Protein sequence: CASSPAYDGNTGELFF.

This clonotype was seen many times. The V call is TRBV4-1, the J call TRBJ2-2; the D is unclear. The V end lost 0 bases, the J end lost 6 bases, and 8 bases lay between the germline ends. The V gene's germline CDR1 is MGHRA and CDR2 YSYEKL. This CDR3 is 14 amino acids long. CDR3 protein: CASSQEYLSGELFF. CDR3 DNA: TGCGCCAGCAGCCAAGAGTACCTTTCCGGGGAGCTGTTTTTT.

A few counts support this clonotype. The chain links TRBV5-6 to TRBJ2-3, with D tentatively TRBD1 (6 bases). CDR1 and CDR2 from the germline V gene are SGHDT and YYEEEE. The CDR3 loop spans 17 amino acids. The ends were cut back, 0 bases at V and 0 bases at J, with 14 bases in the middle. The CDR3 DNA reads as TGTGCCAGCAGCTTGGGACCTGACAGGACTAGCACAGATACGCAGTATTTT. Translating gives CASSLGPDRTSTDTQYF.

This rearrangement joins TRBV7-8 to TRBJ2-1; a possible D gene is TRBD2 (5 bases). The CDR3 consists of 15 residues. The germline gives CDR1 SGHVS, CDR2 FQNEAQ. V was cut by 4 bases and J by 0 bases, with 10 bases left in between. In nucleotides, the CDR3 is TGTGCCAGCAGCTCCGGGATTGGCTCCTACAATGAGCAGTTCTTC. This sequence encodes CASSSGIGSYNEQFF.

Comments on this clonotype: This sequence may be a read error, since a much larger clone differs from it by one base. The rearrangement links TRBV4-1 to TRBJ2-7; D is perhaps TRBD1 (5 bases). The ends were cut back, 5 bases at V and 2 bases at J, with 13 bases in the middle. Germline V gives CDR1 MGHRA, CDR2 YSYEKL. The CDR3 loop spans 14 amino acids. CDR3 sequence: CASSVGKGPYEQYF. In nucleotides, the CDR3 is TGCGCCAGCAGCGTGGGAAAGGGGCCCTACGAGCAGTACTTC.

This clonotype was recorded at least ten times. This chain connects TRBV20-1 to TRBJ2-1; 14 nucleotides align to TRBD2. Trimming removed 6 bases from V and 7 bases from J; junction bases left unmatched: 5. Germline loops: CDR1 DFQATT, CDR2 SNEGSKA (reference sequence). The CDR3 has 14 residues. CDR3 residues: CSATGTSGSNEQFF. The CDR3 region has the DNA TGCAGTGCAACGGGGACTAGCGGGAGTAATGAGCAGTTCTTC.

This clonotype appeared a few times. The chain employs TRBV7-6 and TRBJ2-3, with a weak D call TRBD1 (5 bases). There are 15 residues in the CDR3. V shed 1 base and J shed 3 bases, with 11 bases lying between them. CDR1 and CDR2 (germline): SGHVS, FNYEAQ. The CDR3, as DNA: TGTGCCAGCAGCTTAGAAGGGGCACGAACAGATACGCAGTATTTT. Its protein product is CASSLEGARTDTQYF.

This clonotype was picked up many times. This sequence joins TRBV20-1 and TRBJ2-1; 8 nucleotides match TRBD2. The trim removed 3 bases at V and 2 bases at J, leaving 3 bases unmatched. The V gene's germline CDR1 is DFQATT and CDR2 SNEGSKA (reference sequence). This CDR3 is 14 amino acids long. The CDR3 is CSARLAGTYNEQFF. The CDR3 nucleotides read TGCAGTGCTAGGCTAGCGGGCACCTACAATGAGCAGTTCTTC.

The rearrangement links TRBV4-2 to TRBJ2-3; D gene ambiguous. CDR3 length: 14 amino acids. Germline lookup yields CDR1 LGHNA and CDR2 YNFKEQ. V lost 1 base to trimming and J lost 0 bases, with 5 bases between them. Here the CDR3 DNA reads TGTGCCAGCAGCCAAGGGGCAAGCACAGATACGCAGTATTTT. This codes for CASSQGASTDTQYF.

This clonotype was counted only a few times. The V gene is TRBV7-9, the J gene TRBJ1-1, with D perhaps matching TRBD1 (5 bases). Trimming removed 7 bases at V and 3 bases at J, with 21 bases between. The CDR3 is 16 residues long. The V gene's germline CDR1 is SEHNR and CDR2 FQNEAQ (reference sequence). The CDR3 coding sequence is TGTGCCAGCACCTCGCAAAAGACAGACATTTACACTGAAGCTTTCTTT. Protein: CASTSQKTDIYTEAFF.

This clonotype has only a few counts. The chain uses TRBV7-9 and TRBJ2-1; 8 bases are shared with TRBD2. The germline V gene encodes CDR1 SEHNR and CDR2 FQNEAQ (reference sequence). The CDR3 is made up of 15 amino acids. Trimming cost V 5 bases and J 9 bases; bases outside gene matches: 12. CDR3 DNA sequence: TGTGCCAGCAGCCCCCCCAGCGGGGGCCGGGGTGAGCAGTTCTTC. Translation gives CASSPPSGGRGEQFF.

This clonotype was seen repeatedly, ten times or more. V usage is TRBV12-3 or TRBV12-4 and J usage is TRBJ2-3, with D maybe TRBD1 (5 bases). The CDR3 consists of 14 residues. V was trimmed by 7 bases and J by 2 bases, leaving 13 bases between them. The CDR3 DNA follows: TGTGCCAGCAACTGGCCAGGGCCCACAGATACGCAGTATTTT. Residues: CASNWPGPTDTQYF.

This clonotype turned up a few times. The V gene is TRBV6-5, the J gene TRBJ1-3, with 7 bases identical to TRBD1. Germline V lookup: CDR1 MNHEY, CDR2 SVGAGI. The V and J ends lost 2 bases and 8 bases, in that order; junction bases with no gene match: 3. The CDR3 extends over 13 amino acids. The CDR3 nucleotides are TGTGCCAGCAGTTACGGGACAGCGGACACCATATATTTT. Translation gives CASSYGTADTIYF.

The chain recombines TRBV7-9 with TRBJ1-1; the D gene is possibly TRBD1 (6 bases). The CDR3 has 13 residues. The germline gives CDR1 SEHNR, CDR2 FQNEAQ (reference sequence). Trimming took off 3 bases at V and 5 bases at J, with 10 bases between the two ends. The CDR3: CASSFPGETEAFF. CDR3 nucleotide sequence: TGTGCCAGCAGCTTCCCAGGGGAGACTGAAGCTTTCTTT.

This clonotype was observed a handful of times. This sequence joins TRBV2 and TRBJ1-2; D possibly corresponds to TRBD1 (5 bases). V lost 4 bases and J lost 7, with 19 bases in between. Per germline, CDR1 SNHLY and CDR2 FYNNEI. This CDR3 has 15 residues. The CDR3 region is CASSVLGPEGLGYTF. The CDR3 DNA follows: TGTGCCAGCAGTGTACTCGGGCCCGAGGGACTTGGCTACACCTTC.